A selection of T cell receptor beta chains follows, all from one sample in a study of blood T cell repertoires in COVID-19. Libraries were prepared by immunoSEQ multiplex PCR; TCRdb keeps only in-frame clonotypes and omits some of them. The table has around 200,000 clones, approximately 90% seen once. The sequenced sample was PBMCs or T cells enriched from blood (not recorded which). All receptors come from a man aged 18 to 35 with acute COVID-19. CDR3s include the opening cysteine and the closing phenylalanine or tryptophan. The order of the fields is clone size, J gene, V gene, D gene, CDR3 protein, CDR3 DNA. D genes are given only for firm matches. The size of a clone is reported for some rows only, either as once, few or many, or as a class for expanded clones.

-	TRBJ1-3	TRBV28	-	CASRLGAAGGNTIYF	TGTGCCAGCAGACTGGGGGCGGCAGGAGGAAACACCATATATTTT
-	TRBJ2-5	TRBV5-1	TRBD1	CASSEGTVQETQYF	TGCGCCAGCAGCGAGGGGACAGTCCAAGAGACCCAGTACTTC
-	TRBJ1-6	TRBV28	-	CASSLPASGSPLHF	TGTGCCAGCAGTTTACCGGCCTCAGGTTCACCCCTCCACTTT
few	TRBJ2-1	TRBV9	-	CASSEGQSSYNEQFF	TGTGCCAGCAGCGAAGGACAGAGCTCCTACAATGAGCAGTTCTTC
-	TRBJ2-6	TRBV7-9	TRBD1	CASSPKPGQFFSGANVLTF	TGTGCCAGCAGCCCTAAACCGGGACAGTTTTTCTCTGGGGCCAACGTCCTGACTTTC
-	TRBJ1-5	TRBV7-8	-	CASSPRSPQPQHF	TGTGCCAGCAGCCCCCGGTCCCCCCAGCCCCAGCATTTT
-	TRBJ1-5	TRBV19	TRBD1	CASSIRDRGRQPQHF	TGTGCCAGTAGTATAAGGGACAGGGGGCGACAGCCCCAGCATTTT
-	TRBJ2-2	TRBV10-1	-	CASSESTEPNTGELFF	TGCGCCAGCAGTGAGTCAACAGAACCGAACACCGGGGAGCTGTTTTTT
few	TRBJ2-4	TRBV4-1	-	CASSQVHRADIQYF	TGCGCCAGCAGCCAAGTTCATAGAGCTGACATTCAGTACTTC
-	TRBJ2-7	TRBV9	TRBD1	CASSEGQASYEQYF	TGTGCCAGCAGCGAGGGACAGGCGTCCTACGAGCAGTACTTC
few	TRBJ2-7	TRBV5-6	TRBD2	CASSHPAGTSGNEQYF	TGTGCCAGCAGCCACCCAGCCGGGACTAGCGGGAACGAGCAGTACTTC
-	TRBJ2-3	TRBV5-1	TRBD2	CASSLDAGVDTQYF	TGCGCCAGCAGCTTGGACGCGGGAGTAGATACGCAGTATTTT
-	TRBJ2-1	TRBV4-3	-	CASSQVGGRGRYNEQFF	TGCGCCAGCAGCCAAGTAGGGGGCCGTGGGAGGTACAATGAGCAGTTCTTC
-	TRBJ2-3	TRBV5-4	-	CASSLGGISSTDTQYF	TGTGCCAGCAGCTTGGGAGGGATTAGTAGCACAGATACGCAGTATTTT
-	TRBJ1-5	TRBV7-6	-	CACCLGGPGVGQPQHF	TGTGCCTGCTGCTTAGGGGGGCCTGGGGTGGGTCAGCCCCAGCATTTT
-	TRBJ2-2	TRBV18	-	CASSPLALDRGTGELFF	TGTGCCAGCTCACCACTTGCCTTGGACCGGGGGACCGGGGAGCTGTTTTTT
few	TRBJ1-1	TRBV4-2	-	CASSQEYLGTEAFF	TGTGCCAGCAGCCAAGAATACCTCGGGACAGAAGCTTTCTTT
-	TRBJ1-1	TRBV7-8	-	CASGQHGAVNTEAFF	TGTGCCAGCGGACAACACGGAGCTGTGAACACTGAAGCTTTCTTT
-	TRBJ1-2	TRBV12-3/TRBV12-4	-	CASSLRANYGYTF	TGTGCCAGCAGTTTAAGAGCTAACTATGGCTACACCTTC
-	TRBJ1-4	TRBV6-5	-	CASSYGAGEYEKLFF	TGTGCCAGCAGTTACGGGGCAGGGGAATATGAAAAACTGTTTTTT
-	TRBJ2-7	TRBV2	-	CASSEGQFYEQYF	TGTGCCAGCAGCGAAGGACAGTTCTACGAGCAGTACTTC
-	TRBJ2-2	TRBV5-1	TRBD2	CASASGSRHTGELFF	TGCGCCAGCGCTAGCGGGAGTCGCCACACCGGGGAGCTGTTTTTT
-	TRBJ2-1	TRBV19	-	CASSILQGGNEQFF	TGTGCCAGTAGTATCTTACAGGGGGGGAATGAGCAGTTCTTC
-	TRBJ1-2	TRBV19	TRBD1	CASRGIQTGNYGYTF	TGTGCCAGTAGGGGAATTCAGACAGGGAACTATGGCTACACCTTC
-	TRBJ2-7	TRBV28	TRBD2	CASSLGGSSYEQYF	TGTGCCAGCAGCCTGGGGGGGAGCTCCTACGAGCAGTACTTC
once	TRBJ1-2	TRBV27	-	CASSLEGVHGYTF	TGTGCCAGCAGTCTCGAGGGGGTACATGGCTACACCTTC